This T cell receptor (beta chain) was sequenced during a study of blood T cell repertoires in COVID-19. Study background: There were acute and convalescent COVID-19 samples, and they came from the United States, Italy and Spain.

Looked up from germline, CDR1 is SGHVS and CDR2 is FQNEAQ. The CDR3 totals 15 residues. Trimming removed 5 bases from V and 1 base from J; junction bases left unmatched: 2. The repertoire was sequenced with immunoSEQ multiplex PCR; TCRdb's copy has only in-frame clones and lacks some. The sample includes roughly 100,000 clones, 87% of them seen just once. This chain links TRBV7-8 with TRBJ1-5; 10 nucleotides match TRBD1. The clonotype comes from a man in his fifties with acute or convalescent COVID-19. Source material: peripheral blood. The CDR3 bases are TGTGCCAGCAGCGGGGGACAGGGGAGCAATCAGCCCCAGCATTTT. It codes for CASSGGQGSNQPQHF.